Reported below is one T cell receptor (beta chain). Other DNA sequences of this sample code for an identical CDR3. The CDR3 length is 14 residues. V was pared by 0 bases and J by 4 bases, with 7 bases between. Looked up from germline, CDR1 is LGHNA and CDR2 is YSLEER. The entry originates in a study of cytomegalovirus exposure and HLA in healthy donors. Study in general: From roughly 180 million T cells, an earlier analysis saw roughly 100 million unique TCR beta sequences. Across a few hundred genotyped donors, approximately 81% landed in the Caucasian-associated ancestry cluster.

The study ran its PCR with 60 Vbeta and 13 Jbeta primers. The protocol was immunoSEQ multiplex PCR, while the TCRdb copy is restricted to in-frame clones and leaves out a portion. The sample carries approximately 130,000 clones, roughly three quarters recorded once. This chain connects TRBV4-3 to TRBJ2-1; possible D gene TRBD1, 5 bases. The clonotype was recovered from a man between 25 and 39 years old in good health and CMV-seronegative. The sample was PBMCs. The chain's CDR3 is CASSQDRAYNEQFF. CDR3 coding DNA: TGCGCCAGCAGCCAAGACAGGGCATACAATGAGCAGTTCTTC.